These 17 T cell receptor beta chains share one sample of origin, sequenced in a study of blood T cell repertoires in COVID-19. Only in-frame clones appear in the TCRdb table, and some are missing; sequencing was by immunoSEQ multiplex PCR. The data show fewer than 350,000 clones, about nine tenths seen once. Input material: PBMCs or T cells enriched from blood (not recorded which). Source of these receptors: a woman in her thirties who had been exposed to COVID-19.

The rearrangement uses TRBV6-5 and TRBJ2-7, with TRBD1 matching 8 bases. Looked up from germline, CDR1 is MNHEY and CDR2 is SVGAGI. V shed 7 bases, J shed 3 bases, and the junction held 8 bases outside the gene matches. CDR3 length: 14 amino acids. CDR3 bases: TGTGCCAGCACCACAGGGGGAAGGAACTACGAGCAGTACTTC. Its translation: CASTTGGRNYEQYF.

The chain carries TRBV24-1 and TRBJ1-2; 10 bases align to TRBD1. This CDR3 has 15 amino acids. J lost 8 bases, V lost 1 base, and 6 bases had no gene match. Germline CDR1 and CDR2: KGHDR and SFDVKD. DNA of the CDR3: TGTGCCACCAGTGATTTCGGGACAGGGGCTGAGGGCTACACCTTC. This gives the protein CATSDFGTGAEGYTF.

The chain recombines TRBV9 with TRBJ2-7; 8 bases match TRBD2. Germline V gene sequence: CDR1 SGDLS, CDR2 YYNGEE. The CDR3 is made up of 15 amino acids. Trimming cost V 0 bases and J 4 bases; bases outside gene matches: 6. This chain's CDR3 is CASSVGASGPYEQYF. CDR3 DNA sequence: TGTGCCAGCAGCGTAGGGGCTAGCGGGCCATACGAGCAGTACTTC.

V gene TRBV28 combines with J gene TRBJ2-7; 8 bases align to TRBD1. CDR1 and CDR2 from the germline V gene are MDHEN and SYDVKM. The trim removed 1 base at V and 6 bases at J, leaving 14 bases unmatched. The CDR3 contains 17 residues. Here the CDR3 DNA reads TGTGCCAGCAGTTTATCACACAGGGGGTTACTCAGGCTCGAGCAGTACTTC. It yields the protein CASSLSHRGLLRLEQYF.

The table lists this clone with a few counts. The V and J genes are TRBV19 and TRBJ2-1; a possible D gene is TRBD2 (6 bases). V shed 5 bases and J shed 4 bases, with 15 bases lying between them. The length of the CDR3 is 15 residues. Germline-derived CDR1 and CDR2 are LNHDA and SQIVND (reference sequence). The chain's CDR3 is CASSPRELWYNEQFF. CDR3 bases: TGTGCCAGTAGTCCCCGGGAGCTCTGGTACAATGAGCAGTTCTTC.

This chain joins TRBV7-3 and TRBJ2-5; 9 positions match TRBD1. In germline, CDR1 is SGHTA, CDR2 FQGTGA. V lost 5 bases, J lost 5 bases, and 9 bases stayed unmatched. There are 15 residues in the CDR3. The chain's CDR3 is CASSPLGQGMETQYF. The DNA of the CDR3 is TGTGCCAGCAGCCCACTGGGACAGGGCATGGAGACCCAGTACTTC.

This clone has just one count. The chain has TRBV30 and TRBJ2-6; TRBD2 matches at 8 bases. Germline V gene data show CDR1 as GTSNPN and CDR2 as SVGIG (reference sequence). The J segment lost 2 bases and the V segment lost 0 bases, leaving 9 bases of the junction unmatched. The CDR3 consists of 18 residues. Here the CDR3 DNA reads TGTGCCTGGAGTGTACGGCGGGGGGCGCCGGCTGGGGCCAACGTCCTGACTTTC. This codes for CAWSVRRGAPAGANVLTF.

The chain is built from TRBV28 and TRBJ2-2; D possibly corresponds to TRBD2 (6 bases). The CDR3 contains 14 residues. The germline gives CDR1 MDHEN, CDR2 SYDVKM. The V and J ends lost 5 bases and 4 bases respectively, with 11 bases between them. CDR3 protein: CASSLPSVTGELFF. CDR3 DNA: TGTGCCAGCAGTCTCCCTAGCGTCACCGGGGAGCTGTTTTTT.

CDR3 DNA: TGTGCCAGCAGCCGACGTACCCTGACAGTCGGGCACTACGAGCAGTACTTC. Its translation is CASSRRTLTVGHYEQYF. The rearrangement joins TRBV11-3 to TRBJ2-7, with D perhaps matching TRBD1 (5 bases). Germline V gives CDR1 SGHNT, CDR2 YENEEA. CDR3 length: 17 amino acids. V shed 5 bases and J shed 3 bases, with 23 bases lying between them. The full variable domain, with the rest looked up from reference TRBV11-3 and TRBJ2-7, is EAGVVQSPRYKIIEKKQPVAFWCNPISGHNTLYWYLQNLGQGPELLIRYENEEAVDDSQLPKDRFSAERLKGVDSTLKIQPAELGDSAVYLCASSRRTLTVGHYEQYFGPGTRLTVT.

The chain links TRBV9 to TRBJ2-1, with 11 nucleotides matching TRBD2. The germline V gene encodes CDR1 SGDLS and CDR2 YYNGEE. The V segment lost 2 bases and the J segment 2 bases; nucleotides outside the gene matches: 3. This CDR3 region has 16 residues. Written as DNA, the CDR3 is TGTGCCAGCAGCGTTAGCGGGAGGGCCGCCTACAATGAGCAGTTCTTC. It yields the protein CASSVSGRAAYNEQFF.

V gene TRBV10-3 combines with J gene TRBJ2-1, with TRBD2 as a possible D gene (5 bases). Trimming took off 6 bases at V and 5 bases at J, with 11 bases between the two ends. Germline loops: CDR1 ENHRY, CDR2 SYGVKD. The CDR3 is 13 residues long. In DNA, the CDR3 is TGTGCCATCAGCGGGGAACGAGACAATGAGCAGTTCTTC. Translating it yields CAISGERDNEQFF.

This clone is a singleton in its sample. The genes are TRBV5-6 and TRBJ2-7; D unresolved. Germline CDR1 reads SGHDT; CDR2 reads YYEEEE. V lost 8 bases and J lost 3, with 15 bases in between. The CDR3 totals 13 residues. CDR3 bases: TGTGCCAGTCTCTCATCGCGCCTCTACGAGCAGTACTTC. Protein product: CASLSSRLYEQYF.

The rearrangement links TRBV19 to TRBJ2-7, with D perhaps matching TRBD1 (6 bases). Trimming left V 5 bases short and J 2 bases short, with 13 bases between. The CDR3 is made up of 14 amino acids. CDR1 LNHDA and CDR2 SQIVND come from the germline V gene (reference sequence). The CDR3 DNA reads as TGTGCCAGTAGTCTAGGACAGTTCCCCTACGAGCAGTACTTC. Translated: CASSLGQFPYEQYF.

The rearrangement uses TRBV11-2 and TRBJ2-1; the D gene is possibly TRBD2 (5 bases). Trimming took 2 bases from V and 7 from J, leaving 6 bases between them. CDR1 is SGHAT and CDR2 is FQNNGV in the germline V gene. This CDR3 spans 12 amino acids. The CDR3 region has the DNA TGTGCCAGCAGCTTACCGGGGAATGAGCAGTTCTTC. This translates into CASSLPGNEQFF. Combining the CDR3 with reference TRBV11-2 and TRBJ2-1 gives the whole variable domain EAGVAQSPRYKIIEKRQSVAFWCNPISGHATLYWYQQILGQGPKLLIQFQNNGVVDDSQLPKDRFSAERLKGVDSTLKIQPAKLEDSAVYLCASSLPGNEQFFGPGTRLTVL.

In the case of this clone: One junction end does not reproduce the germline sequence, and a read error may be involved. The CDR3, as DNA: TGTGCCAGCAGTGAAGTCCCTGGCGGGAGGGGAACTTTT. This gives the protein CASSEVPGGRGTF. This chain joins TRBV2 and TRBJ2-3; TRBD2 agrees at 9 bases. Germline V lookup: CDR1 SNHLY, CDR2 FYNNEI. The CDR3 is 13 residues long.

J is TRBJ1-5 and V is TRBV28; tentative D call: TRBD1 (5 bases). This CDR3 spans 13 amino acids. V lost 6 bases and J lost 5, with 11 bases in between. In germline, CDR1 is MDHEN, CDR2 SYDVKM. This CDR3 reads CASSLGEYQPQHF. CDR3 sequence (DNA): TGTGCCAGCAGCCTAGGGGAATATCAGCCCCAGCATTTT.

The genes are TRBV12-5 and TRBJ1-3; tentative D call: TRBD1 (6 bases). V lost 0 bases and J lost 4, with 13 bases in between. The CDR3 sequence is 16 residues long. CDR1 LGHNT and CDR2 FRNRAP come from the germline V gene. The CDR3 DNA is TGTGCTAGTGGTTTGGTCTCGGGACACTTAGGAAACACCATATATTTT. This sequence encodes CASGLVSGHLGNTIYF.